The clone carrying this T cell receptor (beta chain) was recorded a few times. Other nucleotide sequences from this sample produce the same CDR3. The investigators reverse transcribed all of the isolated RNA, so they sequenced expressed TCRB transcripts. The table came from immunoSEQ multiplex PCR; TCRdb's copy has only in-frame clones and leaves some out. The data contain approximately 200,000 clones, around 10% of them singletons. The germline V gene encodes CDR1 SNHLY and CDR2 FYNNEI. Trimming removed 3 bases from V and 8 bases from J, with 7 bases in between. This CDR3 is 12 amino acids long. This sample was taken from a study of beta chain features in type 1 diabetes.

The V gene is TRBV2, the J gene TRBJ1-4; TRBD1 might be the D (5 bases). The source of this sequence is a woman between 18 and 29 years old in good health. Sample: naive CD4+ T cells from blood. The CDR3 region is CASSDDSEKLFF. Written as DNA, the CDR3 is TGTGCCAGCAGTGACGACAGCGAAAAACTGTTTTTT.